The present T cell receptor beta chain was sequenced within a study of cytomegalovirus exposure and HLA in healthy donors. Vbeta (60) and Jbeta (13) primers were used in the PCR. The protocol was immunoSEQ multiplex PCR, while the TCRdb copy is restricted to in-frame clones and leaves out a portion. Of 110,000 or so clones in the sample, about four fifths were seen once. Broader study findings: In a later analysis, TCR beta V- and J-gene trimming showed a link to a missense DCLRE1C variant. Follow-up analysis seemed to connect common viral pathogens with several of the most significant clusters identified.

Although they were nominally healthy when sampled, donors likely had unrecorded immune exposures. This clone was observed a handful of times. Its specificity is unknown. The sequenced sample was PBMCs. The sequence was collected from a man aged 35 to 55 in good health and CMV-seronegative.

The DNA of the CDR3 is TGTGCCAGCAGTCCCCTGACAGGGGGAGAAAAACTGTTTTTT. Protein product: CASSPLTGGEKLFF. The chain combines TRBV6-6 with TRBJ1-4; 9 bases map to TRBD1. The CDR3 extends over 14 amino acids. V trimming: 5 bases; J trimming: 8 bases; junction bases outside the gene matches: 6. Looked up from germline, CDR1 is MNHNY and CDR2 is SVGAGI (reference sequence).